The present T cell receptor beta chain was sequenced within a study of cytomegalovirus exposure and HLA in healthy donors. Germline lookup yields CDR1 MDHEN and CDR2 SYDVKM. Losses at the gene ends were 4 bases for V and 2 bases for J; bases not matched to a gene: 7. The CDR3 loop spans 16 amino acids. In the PCR, 60 Vbeta and 13 Jbeta primers were used. In the original analysis: The count from a later analysis was 65 million to 90 million unique TCR beta chains, some 9.9 million of them shared. Sequenced by immunoSEQ multiplex PCR; TCRdb stores in-frame clones only, minus some. The V and J calls and the clone size are those of that table, but D and trimming were determined from the DNA. The sample contains 150,000 to 200,000 clones, over 70% of which appear only once.

The source of this sequence is a woman between 50 and 59 years old in good health and CMV-seropositive. This chain joins TRBV28 and TRBJ2-2; 7 nucleotides line up with TRBD1. The source material was PBMCs. The CDR3 region is CASSSGQDSNTGELFF. The CDR3 DNA follows: TGTGCCAGCAGTTCAGGACAGGACTCCAACACCGGGGAGCTGTTTTTT.